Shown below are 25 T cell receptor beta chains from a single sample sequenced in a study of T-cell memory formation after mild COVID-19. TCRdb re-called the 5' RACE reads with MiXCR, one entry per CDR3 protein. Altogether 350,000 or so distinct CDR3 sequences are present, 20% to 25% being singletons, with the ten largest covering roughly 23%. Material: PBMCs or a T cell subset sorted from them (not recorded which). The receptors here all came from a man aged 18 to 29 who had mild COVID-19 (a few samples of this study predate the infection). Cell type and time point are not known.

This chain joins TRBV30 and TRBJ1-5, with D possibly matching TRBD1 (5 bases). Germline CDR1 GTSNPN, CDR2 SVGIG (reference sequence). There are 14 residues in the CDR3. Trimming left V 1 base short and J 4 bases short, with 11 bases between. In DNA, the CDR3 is TGTGCCTGGAGTGGGACTGGGGGAAATCAGCCCCAGCATTTT. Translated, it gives CAWSGTGGNQPQHF.

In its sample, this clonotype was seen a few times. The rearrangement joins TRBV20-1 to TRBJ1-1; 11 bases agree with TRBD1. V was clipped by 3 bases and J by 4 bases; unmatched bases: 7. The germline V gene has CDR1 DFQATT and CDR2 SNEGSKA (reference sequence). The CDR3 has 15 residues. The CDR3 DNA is TGCAGTGCTAGTGATCCGGGACAGGGGGGCACTGAAGCTTTCTTT. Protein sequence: CSASDPGQGGTEAFF.

CDR3: CAILGGGGTDTQYF. In DNA, the CDR3 is TGTGCCATCCTCGGCGGCGGGGGCACAGATACGCAGTATTTT. The chain employs TRBV10-3 and TRBJ2-3; maybe TRBD2 (6 bases). The CDR3 sequence is 14 residues long. Trimming removed 8 bases at V and 1 base at J, with 13 bases between. Germline V gene data show CDR1 as ENHRY and CDR2 as SYGVKD.

CDR3 DNA: TGTGCCAGCAGCTTGGCCAAAAAAGAGACCCAGTACTTC. Translation gives CASSLAKKETQYF. The chain is built from TRBV5-4 and TRBJ2-5; D is ambiguous. CDR3 length: 13 residues. Germline V gene data show CDR1 as SGHNT and CDR2 as YYREEE (reference sequence). The V end lost 0 bases, the J end lost 3 bases, and 6 bases lay between the germline ends.

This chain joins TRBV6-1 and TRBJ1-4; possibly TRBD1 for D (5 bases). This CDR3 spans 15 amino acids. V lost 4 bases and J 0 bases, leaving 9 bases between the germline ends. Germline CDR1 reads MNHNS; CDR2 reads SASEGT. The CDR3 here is CASSGQSATNEKLFF. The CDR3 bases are TGTGCCAGCAGTGGACAGTCTGCAACTAATGAAAAACTGTTTTTT.

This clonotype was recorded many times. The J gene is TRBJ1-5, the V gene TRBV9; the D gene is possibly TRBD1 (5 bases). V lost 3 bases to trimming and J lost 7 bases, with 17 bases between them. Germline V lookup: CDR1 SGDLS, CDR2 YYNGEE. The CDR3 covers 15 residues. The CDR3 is CASSGGDAPIQPQHF. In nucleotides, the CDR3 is TGTGCCAGCAGCGGGGGGGACGCCCCAATCCAGCCCCAGCATTTT.

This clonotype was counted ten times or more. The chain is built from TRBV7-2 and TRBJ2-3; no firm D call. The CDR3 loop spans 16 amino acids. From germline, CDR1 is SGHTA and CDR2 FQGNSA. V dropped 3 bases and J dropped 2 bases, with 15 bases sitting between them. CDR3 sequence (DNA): TGTGCCAGCAGCTTTCTTGGTGGTTCTAACACAGATACGCAGTATTTT. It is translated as CASSFLGGSNTDTQYF.

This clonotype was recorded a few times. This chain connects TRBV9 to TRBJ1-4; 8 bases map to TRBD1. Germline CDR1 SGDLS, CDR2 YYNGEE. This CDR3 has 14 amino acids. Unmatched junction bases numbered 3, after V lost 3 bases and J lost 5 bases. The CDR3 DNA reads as TGTGCCAGCAGCGACCGACAGGGGAATGAAAAACTGTTTTTT. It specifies CASSDRQGNEKLFF.

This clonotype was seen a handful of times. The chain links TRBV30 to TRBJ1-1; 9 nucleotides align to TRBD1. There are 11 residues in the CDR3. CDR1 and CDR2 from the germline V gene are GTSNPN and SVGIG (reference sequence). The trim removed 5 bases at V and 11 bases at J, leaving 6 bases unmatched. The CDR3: CAWGQGMSAFF. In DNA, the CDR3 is TGTGCCTGGGGACAGGGGATGAGTGCTTTCTTT.

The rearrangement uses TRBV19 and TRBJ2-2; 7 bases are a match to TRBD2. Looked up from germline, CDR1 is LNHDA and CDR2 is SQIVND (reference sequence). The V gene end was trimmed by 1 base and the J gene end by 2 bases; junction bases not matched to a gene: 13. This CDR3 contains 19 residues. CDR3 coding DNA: TGTGCCAGTAGTATAGGTACCACTTTTGGGGGGGGAAACACCGGGGAGCTGTTTTTT. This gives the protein CASSIGTTFGGGNTGELFF.

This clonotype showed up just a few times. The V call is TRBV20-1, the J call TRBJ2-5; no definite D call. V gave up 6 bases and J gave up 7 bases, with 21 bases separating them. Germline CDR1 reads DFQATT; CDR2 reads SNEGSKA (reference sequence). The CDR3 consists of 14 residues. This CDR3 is CSATLGLSRGTQYF. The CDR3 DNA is TGCAGTGCCACCCTAGGCCTTTCGCGAGGGACCCAGTACTTC.

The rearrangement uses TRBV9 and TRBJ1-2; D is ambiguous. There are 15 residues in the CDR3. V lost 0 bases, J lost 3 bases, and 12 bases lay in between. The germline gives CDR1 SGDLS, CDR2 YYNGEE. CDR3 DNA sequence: TGTGCCAGCAGCGTAGAGCCTAAGGGTGACTATGGCTACACCTTC. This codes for CASSVEPKGDYGYTF.

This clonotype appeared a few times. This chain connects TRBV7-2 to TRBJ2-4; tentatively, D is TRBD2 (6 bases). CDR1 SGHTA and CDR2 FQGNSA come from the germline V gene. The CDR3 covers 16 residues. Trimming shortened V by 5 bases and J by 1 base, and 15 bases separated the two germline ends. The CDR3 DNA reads TGTGCCAGCAGCGAGCCCGGGAGACCGGCCAAAAACATTCAGTACTTC. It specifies CASSEPGRPAKNIQYF.

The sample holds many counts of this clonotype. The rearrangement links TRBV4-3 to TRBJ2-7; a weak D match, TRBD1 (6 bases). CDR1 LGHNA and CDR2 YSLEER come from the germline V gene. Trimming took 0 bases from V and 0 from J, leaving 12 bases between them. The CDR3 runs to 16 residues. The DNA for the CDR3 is TGCGCCAGCAGCCAAGATTCTCGGGGACACTCCTACGAGCAGTACGTC. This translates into CASSQDSRGHSYEQYV.

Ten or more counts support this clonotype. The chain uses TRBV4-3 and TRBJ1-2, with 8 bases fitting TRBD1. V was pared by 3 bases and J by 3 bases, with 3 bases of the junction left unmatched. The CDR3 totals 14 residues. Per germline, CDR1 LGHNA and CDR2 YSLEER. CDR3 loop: CASSHSTGDYGYTF. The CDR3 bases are TGCGCCAGCAGCCACTCGACAGGGGACTATGGCTACACCTTC.

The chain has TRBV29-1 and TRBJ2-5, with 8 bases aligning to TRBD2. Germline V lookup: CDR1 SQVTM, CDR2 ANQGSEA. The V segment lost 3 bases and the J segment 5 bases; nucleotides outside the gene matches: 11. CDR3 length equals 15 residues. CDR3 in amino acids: CSVDGLRGGRETQYF. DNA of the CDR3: TGCAGCGTTGACGGTCTTCGGGGGGGCCGGGAGACCCAGTACTTC.

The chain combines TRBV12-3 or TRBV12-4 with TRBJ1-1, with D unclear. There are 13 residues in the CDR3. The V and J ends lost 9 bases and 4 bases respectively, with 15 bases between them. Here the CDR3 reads CASTGLSGTEAFF. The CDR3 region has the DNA TGTGCCAGTACGGGCCTCTCGGGCACTGAAGCTTTCTTT.

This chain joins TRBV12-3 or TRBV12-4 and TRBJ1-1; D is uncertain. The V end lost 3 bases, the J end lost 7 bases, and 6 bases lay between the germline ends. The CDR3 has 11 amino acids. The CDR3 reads CASSFAGEAFF. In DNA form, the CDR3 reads TGTGCCAGCAGTTTCGCAGGTGAAGCTTTCTTT.

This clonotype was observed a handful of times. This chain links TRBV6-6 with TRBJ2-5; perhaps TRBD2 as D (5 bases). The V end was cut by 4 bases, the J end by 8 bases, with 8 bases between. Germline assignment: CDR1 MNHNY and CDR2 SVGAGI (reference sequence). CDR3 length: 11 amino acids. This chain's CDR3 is CASSSGVTQYF. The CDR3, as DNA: TGTGCCAGCAGTTCCGGGGTCACCCAGTACTTC.

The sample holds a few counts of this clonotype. CDR3 loop: CASRRTVNTGELFF. The DNA of the CDR3 is TGTGCCAGCAGGCGGACAGTGAACACCGGGGAGCTGTTTTTT. V is TRBV5-4 and J is TRBJ2-2; TRBD1 is a possible D gene (6 bases). V was trimmed by 5 bases and J by 1 base, leaving 9 bases between them. From germline, CDR1 is SGHNT and CDR2 YYREEE (reference sequence). CDR3 size: 14 residues.

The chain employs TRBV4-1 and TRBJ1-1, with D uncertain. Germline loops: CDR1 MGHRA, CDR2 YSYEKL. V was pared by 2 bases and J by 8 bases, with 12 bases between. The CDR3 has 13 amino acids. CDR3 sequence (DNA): TGCGCCAGCAGCCAATCAAGAAGCTCCGAAGCTTTCTTT. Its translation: CASSQSRSSEAFF.

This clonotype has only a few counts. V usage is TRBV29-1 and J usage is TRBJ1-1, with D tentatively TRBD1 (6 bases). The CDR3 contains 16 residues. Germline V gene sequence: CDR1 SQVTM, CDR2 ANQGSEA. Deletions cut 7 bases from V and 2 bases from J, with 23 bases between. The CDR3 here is CSATRWGLSGNTEAFF. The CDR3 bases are TGCAGCGCGACGAGGTGGGGGCTGTCGGGAAACACTGAAGCTTTCTTT.

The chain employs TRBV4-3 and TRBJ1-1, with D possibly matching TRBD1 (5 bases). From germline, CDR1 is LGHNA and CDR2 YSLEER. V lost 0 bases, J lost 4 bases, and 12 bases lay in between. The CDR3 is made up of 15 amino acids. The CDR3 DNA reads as TGCGCCAGCAGCCAAGAGGTACAGGCGGCCACTGAAGCTTTCTTT. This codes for CASSQEVQAATEAFF.

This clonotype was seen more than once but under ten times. The CDR3 DNA follows: TGCAGCGTGCAAACCCGACGGGGGTCCAAAAACATTCAGTACTTC. Translated: CSVQTRRGSKNIQYF. The rearrangement uses TRBV29-1 and TRBJ2-4; TRBD2 is a possible D gene (6 bases). CDR3 length equals 15 residues. Germline V lookup: CDR1 SQVTM, CDR2 ANQGSEA. Trimming stripped 6 bases from V and 2 bases from J, with 17 bases between.

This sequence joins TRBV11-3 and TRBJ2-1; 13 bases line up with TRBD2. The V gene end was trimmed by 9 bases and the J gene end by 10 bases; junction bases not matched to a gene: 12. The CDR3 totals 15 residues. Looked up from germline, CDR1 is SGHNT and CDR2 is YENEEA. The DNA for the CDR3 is TGTGCCAGTTCGACTAGCGGGGGGCCCGGTAGGGAGCAGTTCTTC. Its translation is CASSTSGGPGREQFF.